These T cell receptor beta chains were read from a single sample in a study of cytomegalovirus exposure and HLA in healthy donors. Here immunoSEQ multiplex PCR was the method, and the copy in TCRdb shows in-frame clones only, minus some. The sample includes some 240,000 clones, approximately 87% of them seen just once. The sequencing input was PBMCs. These receptors all stem from a woman younger than 30 in good health and CMV-seronegative. Both conserved end residues are part of each CDR3. The order of the fields is J gene, CDR3 length, D gene, V gene, clone size, CDR3 protein, CDR3 DNA. The D gene is left open where the match is weak. Where a row states a size, it is once, few, many or the class of an expanded clone; other rows omit it.

TRBJ2-1,12,-,TRBV13,-,CASSSPGNEQFF,TGTGCCAGCAGCTCTCCGGGCAATGAGCAGTTCTTC
TRBJ2-7,15,TRBD2,TRBV7-2,once,CASSLAGLAGGEQYF,TGTGCCAGCAGCTTAGCGGGACTAGCGGGGGGTGAGCAGTACTTC
TRBJ1-5,15,-,TRBV6-5,-,CASSYGQGGNQPQHF,TGTGCCAGCAGTTACGGCCAGGGAGGGAATCAGCCCCAGCATTTT
TRBJ2-7,11,-,TRBV28,-,CASITGTEQYF,TGTGCCAGCATCACTGGCACCGAGCAGTACTTC
TRBJ1-2,13,-,TRBV13,-,CASSSGPTRGYTF,TGTGCCAGCAGCTCCGGACCCACTCGCGGCTACACCTTC
TRBJ1-1,14,TRBD1,TRBV6-5,-,CASRPTGGSTEAFF,TGTGCCAGCAGACCGACAGGGGGAAGTACTGAAGCTTTCTTT
TRBJ1-1,14,TRBD1,TRBV11-2,-,CASSFYRGNTEAFF,TGTGCCAGCAGCTTTTACAGGGGAAACACTGAAGCTTTCTTT
TRBJ2-7,14,-,TRBV5-1,once,CASSLEATSYEQYF,TGCGCCAGCAGCTTGGAGGCGACTTCCTACGAGCAGTACTTC
TRBJ1-1,15,TRBD1,TRBV6-1,few,CASMYRGGRNTEAFF,TGTGCCAGCATGTACAGGGGCGGTAGAAACACTGAAGCTTTCTTT
TRBJ1-2,16,-,TRBV19,-,CASIPGGQGLNYGYTF,TGTGCCAGTATCCCGGGCGGGCAGGGGTTAAACTATGGCTACACCTTC
TRBJ1-2,14,TRBD1,TRBV5-6,-,CASSGTGASYGYTF,TGTGCCAGCAGCGGGACAGGCGCCTCTTATGGCTACACCTTC